This T cell receptor (beta chain) was sequenced in a study of post-analysis software for immune sequencing data. Background on the study: There were relapsing-remitting, secondary progressive and progressive-relapsing multiple sclerosis among the disease courses included.

Findings of the study overall: TRBV5-6, TRBV5-1 and TRBV20-1 belonged to a set of roughly five TRBV segments that were more frequent in patients than controls.

Note on this clonotype: Antigen: not known.

This CDR3 spans 15 amino acids. V was cut by 2 bases and J by 3 bases, with 11 bases left in between. The germline V gene has CDR1 LGHNA and CDR2 YSLEER. Every TCR beta cDNA library bore unique molecular identifiers. TCRdb re-derived calls from the PCR reads in MiXCR, one entry per CDR3 protein. The profile shows 700,000 to 800,000 distinct CDR3 sequences, 30% of them singletons. The V gene is TRBV4-3, the J gene TRBJ2-1, with a possible D match to TRBD2 (5 bases). Input material: blood. The clonotype originates from a girl aged 10 to 17 with multiple sclerosis. The CDR3 DNA sequence: TGCGCCAGCAGCCAAAGCCTAGGGAGCTACAATGAGCAGTTCTTC. It codes for CASSQSLGSYNEQFF.